Shown below are 25 T cell receptor beta chains from a single sample sequenced in a study of T cells in Graves' hyperthyroidism and ophthalmopathy. Template material for amplifying TCR beta CDR3 regions consisted of RNA transcripts. The HTBI primer set drove a first-round RT-PCR of the TCR CDR3. TCRdb analysed the multiplex PCR reads with MiXCR anew, one entry per CDR3 protein. The sample lists about 290,000 distinct CDR3 sequences, about 16% occurring once. The material sequenced was blood. All receptors derive from a woman aged 45-59 years with Graves' hyperthyroidism that later progressed to Graves' ophthalmopathy.

This clonotype was seen at least ten times. V is TRBV28 and J is TRBJ1-2, with TRBD1 matching 10 bases. CDR1 MDHEN and CDR2 SYDVKM come from the germline V gene. The CDR3 covers 13 residues. V shed 6 bases and J 7 bases; nucleotides not matched to a gene: 5. This CDR3 reads CASSSGQGTGYTF. In DNA, the CDR3 is TGTGCCAGCAGCTCGGGACAGGGGACTGGCTACACCTTC.

The chain joins TRBV7-2 to TRBJ2-2; unclear D gene. The V gene's germline CDR1 is SGHTA and CDR2 FQGNSA. This CDR3 region has 13 residues. With 2 bases removed from V and 3 bases from J, the gap between germline ends came to 4 bases. In nucleotides, the CDR3 is TGTGCCAGCAGCTTACTGGACACCGGGGAGCTGTTTTTT. Translation: CASSLLDTGELFF.

This clonotype was seen repeatedly, ten times or more. The chain carries TRBV27 and TRBJ2-3; 10 nucleotides align to TRBD2. The CDR3 runs 20 residues. Trimming removed 4 bases from V and 4 bases from J; junction bases left unmatched: 20. Per germline, CDR1 MNHEY and CDR2 SMNVEV (reference sequence). CDR3 in amino acids: CASSSALLTSGWGLSDTQYF. CDR3 in DNA: TGTGCCAGCAGTTCGGCCCTATTGACTAGCGGGTGGGGTTTATCAGATACGCAGTATTTT.

The rearrangement joins TRBV24-1 to TRBJ2-5; D tentatively fits TRBD1 or TRBD2 (5 bases each). Germline CDR1 and CDR2: KGHDR and SFDVKD. This CDR3 spans 13 amino acids. V was trimmed by 0 bases and J by 10 bases, leaving 11 bases between them. The CDR3 nucleotides are TGTGCCACCAGTGATTTGGTCGAGGGGCGCCAGTACTTC. The encoded protein is CATSDLVEGRQYF.

The J gene is TRBJ1-2, the V gene TRBV24-1; no definite D call. The CDR3 has 11 residues. Trimming removed 4 bases at V and 5 bases at J, with 4 bases between. Germline values: CDR1 KGHDR, CDR2 SFDVKD. Here the CDR3 reads CATSDPYGYTF. The CDR3 DNA is TGTGCCACCAGTGACCCGTATGGCTACACCTTC.

There are many counts of this clonotype. The J gene is TRBJ2-6, the V gene TRBV18; D may be TRBD2 (5 bases). Germline values: CDR1 KGHSH, CDR2 LQKENI. CDR3 length equals 16 residues. V lost 8 bases and J 0 bases, leaving 14 bases between the germline ends. CDR3 sequence: CASPTGTHSGANVLTF. In DNA, the CDR3 is TGTGCCAGCCCAACGGGAACCCACTCTGGGGCCAACGTCCTGACTTTC.

This clonotype was counted many times. J is TRBJ2-7 and V is TRBV28; D gene uncertain. The V gene lost 5 bases and the J gene lost 7 bases, with 15 bases spanning the gap. Germline V gene sequence: CDR1 MDHEN, CDR2 SYDVKM. This CDR3 contains 13 residues. CDR3 loop: CASSLREGREQYF. CDR3 DNA: TGTGCCAGCAGTCTCCGCGAAGGGCGGGAGCAGTACTTC.

This clonotype was seen a few times. The V and J genes are TRBV5-1 and TRBJ2-3; TRBD1 aligns across 7 bases. The germline V gene has CDR1 SGHRS and CDR2 YFSETQ. The J segment lost 2 bases and the V segment lost 4 bases, leaving 4 bases of the junction unmatched. The CDR3 runs to 14 residues. CDR3 protein: CASSPGQTTDTQYF. The DNA for the CDR3 is TGCGCCAGCAGCCCGGGACAGACCACAGATACGCAGTATTTT.

V and J are TRBV5-4 and TRBJ2-1, with 9 bases aligning to TRBD1. Germline-derived CDR1 and CDR2 are SGHNT and YYREEE (reference sequence). The CDR3 is made up of 15 amino acids. Germline trimming cut 2 bases from V and 7 bases from J; bases unmatched to any gene: 7. The CDR3 DNA is TGTGCCAGCAGCTTCCTACAGGGGGCCTGGAATGAGCAGTTCTTC. It is translated as CASSFLQGAWNEQFF.

Many counts were recorded for this clonotype. The chain carries TRBV10-3 and TRBJ2-5; D call uncertain. Germline values: CDR1 ENHRY, CDR2 SYGVKD. V lost 2 bases and J 4 bases, leaving 14 bases between the germline ends. This CDR3 comprises 15 residues. CDR3 sequence: CAISERSGVGETQYF. CDR3 sequence (DNA): TGTGCCATCAGTGAGAGGTCTGGGGTCGGAGAGACCCAGTACTTC.

Many counts were recorded for this clonotype. This chain links TRBV27 with TRBJ2-2, with a tentative D call TRBD1 (6 bases). V was cut by 2 bases and J by 3 bases, with 16 bases left in between. This CDR3 has 17 residues. Germline-derived CDR1 and CDR2 are MNHEY and SMNVEV (reference sequence). This chain's CDR3 is CASSLGRGQRYTGELFF. DNA of the CDR3: TGTGCCAGCAGTTTAGGTAGAGGACAGCGATACACCGGGGAGCTGTTTTTT.

This clonotype was picked up many times. The chain is built from TRBV5-1 and TRBJ2-7, with 9 bases aligning to TRBD2. The CDR3 contains 14 residues. J gave up 3 bases and V 1 base, and 2 bases lay outside the gene matches. Germline values: CDR1 SGHRS, CDR2 YFSETQ. CDR3 nucleotides: TGCGCCAGCAGCTTGCTGACTAGCGGCTACGAGCAGTACTTC. Translated, it gives CASSLLTSGYEQYF.

This clonotype has a handful of counts. The V and J genes are TRBV9 and TRBJ2-3; no firm D call. CDR3 size: 14 residues. Per germline, CDR1 SGDLS and CDR2 YYNGEE. The ends were cut back, 4 bases at V and 9 bases at J, with 18 bases in the middle. The CDR3 loop reads CASSPAINPRTQYF. CDR3 nucleotides: TGTGCCAGCAGCCCCGCAATTAATCCGCGAACGCAGTATTTT.

The rearrangement links TRBV18 to TRBJ2-7; 8 nucleotides match TRBD1. The germline CDR1 and CDR2 sequences are KGHSH and LQKENI. The V and J ends lost 4 bases and 2 bases, in that order; junction bases with no gene match: 4. The CDR3 runs to 14 residues. CDR3 residues: CASSHRQGPYEQYF. CDR3 DNA sequence: TGTGCCAGCTCACATCGACAGGGGCCCTACGAGCAGTACTTC.

Ten or more counts support this clonotype. The rearrangement uses TRBV24-1 and TRBJ2-7, with unresolved D. The CDR3 is made up of 11 amino acids. CDR1 KGHDR and CDR2 SFDVKD come from the germline V gene. Trimming left V 4 bases short and J 4 bases short, with 4 bases between. The DNA of the CDR3 is TGTGCCACCAGTGACCCTTACGAGCAGTACTTC. This encodes CATSDPYEQYF.

This clonotype was counted at least ten times. The chain is built from TRBV3-1 and TRBJ1-4; weak D call: TRBD1 (6 bases). Germline V gene lookup returns CDR1 LGHDT and CDR2 YNNKEL (reference sequence). The CDR3 loop spans 14 amino acids. V gave up 4 bases and J gave up 8 bases, with 14 bases separating them. The CDR3 spells CASSLGGGGEKLFF. CDR3 nucleotides: TGTGCCAGCAGCCTGGGAGGAGGGGGAGAAAAACTGTTTTTT.

This clonotype was counted at least ten times. The gene calls are TRBV28 and TRBJ2-1; 9 bases match TRBD2. After removal of 3 bases from V and 7 bases from J, the junction contained 7 bases not matched to a gene. Germline-derived CDR1 and CDR2 are MDHEN and SYDVKM. This CDR3 has 15 residues. As DNA, the CDR3 is TGTGCCAGCAGTTTCGCTAGCGGGATAAGGAATGAGCAGTTCTTC. Its translation: CASSFASGIRNEQFF.

This clonotype has ten or more counts. The gene calls are TRBV4-1 and TRBJ2-6; D may match TRBD1 or TRBD2 (5 bases each). The V gene lost 2 bases and the J gene lost 0 bases, with 11 bases spanning the gap. The CDR3 consists of 17 residues. CDR1 is MGHRA, CDR2 YSYEKL, per germline. DNA of the CDR3: TGCGCCAGCAGCCAACGAGGGGCGAGCTCTGGGGCCAACGTCCTGACTTTC. Amino acids: CASSQRGASSGANVLTF.

V and J are TRBV7-2 and TRBJ2-1, with 10 nucleotides matching TRBD2. The V segment lost 8 bases and the J segment 12 bases; nucleotides outside the gene matches: 7. The germline gives CDR1 SGHTA, CDR2 FQGNSA. The CDR3 has 12 amino acids. Here the CDR3 DNA reads TGTGCCAGCCGGGGTAGCGGGAGGTCGCAGTTCTTC. The encoded protein is CASRGSGRSQFF.

This chain uses TRBV15 with TRBJ2-1; 8 bases are a match to TRBD2. This CDR3 comprises 14 residues. CDR1 LNHNV and CDR2 YYDKDF come from the germline V gene (reference sequence). With V trimmed by 3 bases and J by 9 bases, 7 bases remained unmatched. The CDR3 nucleotides read TGTGCCACCAGCAGTTGTCGGGAGGGGGGTGAGCAGTTCTTC. This translates into CATSSCREGGEQFF.

This clonotype was counted a few times. The genes are TRBV19 and TRBJ2-7; D is unresolved. This CDR3 contains 11 residues. Germline V CDR1 and CDR2: LNHDA, SQIVND (reference sequence). V gave up 4 bases and J gave up 5 bases, with 6 bases separating them. The CDR3: CASSTKDEQYF. The CDR3 DNA reads as TGTGCCAGTAGTACGAAAGACGAGCAGTACTTC.

Only a few counts were recorded for this clonotype. The rearrangement joins TRBV28 to TRBJ2-2, with 7 positions matching TRBD1. The CDR3 sequence is 16 residues long. J was trimmed by 2 bases and V by 2 bases; bases with no gene match: 5. Germline lookup yields CDR1 MDHEN and CDR2 SYDVKM. DNA for the CDR3: TGTGCCAGCAGTTTAATCGACAGGGTCAACACCGGGGAGCTGTTTTTT. It translates to CASSLIDRVNTGELFF.

This clonotype was counted many times. Compared with germline, one end of the junction differs, possibly owing to a read error. The chain has TRBV5-1 and TRBJ1-1; tentatively, D is TRBD1 (5 bases). The CDR3 spans 13 residues. In germline, CDR1 is SGHRS, CDR2 YFSETQ. As DNA, the CDR3 is TGTGCCAGCAGCTTAGACAGGAACACTGAAGCTTTCTTT. It yields the protein CASSLDRNTEAFF. Full variable domain (rest looked up from reference TRBV5-1 and TRBJ1-1): KAGVTQTPRYLIKTRGQQVTLSCSPISGHRSVSWYQQTPGQGLQFLFEYFSETQRNKGNFPGRFSGRQFSNSRSEMNVSTLELGDSALYLCASSLDRNTEAFFGQGTRLTVV.

The chain combines TRBV5-1 with TRBJ2-5, with TRBD1 as a possible D gene (6 bases). The germline CDR1 and CDR2 sequences are SGHRS and YFSETQ. The CDR3 spans 15 residues. Trimming took off 0 bases at V and 7 bases at J, with 16 bases between the two ends. CDR3 nucleotides: TGCGCCAGCAGCTTGGGGACAGCAAAGGCCGGGACCCAGTACTTC. It specifies CASSLGTAKAGTQYF. Combining the CDR3 with reference TRBV5-1 and TRBJ2-5 gives the whole variable domain KAGVTQTPRYLIKTRGQQVTLSCSPISGHRSVSWYQQTPGQGLQFLFEYFSETQRNKGNFPGRFSGRQFSNSRSEMNVSTLELGDSALYLCASSLGTAKAGTQYFGPGTRLLVL.

The V gene is TRBV19, the J gene TRBJ2-7, with D possibly called TRBD1 or TRBD2 (5 bases each). The CDR3 sequence is 13 residues long. Between the trimmed V and J ends, which lost 0 bases and 6 bases, there was a span of 9 bases. The germline V gene has CDR1 LNHDA and CDR2 SQIVND (reference sequence). The CDR3 here is CASSIEDGAEQYF. The CDR3 region has the DNA TGTGCCAGTAGTATAGAGGACGGGGCCGAGCAGTACTTC.